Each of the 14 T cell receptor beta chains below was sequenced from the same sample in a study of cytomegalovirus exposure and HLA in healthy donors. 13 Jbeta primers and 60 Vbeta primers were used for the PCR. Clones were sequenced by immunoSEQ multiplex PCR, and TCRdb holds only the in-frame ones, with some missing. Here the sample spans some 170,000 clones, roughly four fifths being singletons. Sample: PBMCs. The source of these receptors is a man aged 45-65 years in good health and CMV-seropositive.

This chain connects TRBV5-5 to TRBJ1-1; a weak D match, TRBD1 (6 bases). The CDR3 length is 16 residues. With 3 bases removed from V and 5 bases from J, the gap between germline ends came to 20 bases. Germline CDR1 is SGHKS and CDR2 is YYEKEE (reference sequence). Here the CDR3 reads CASSSRGTGSRTEAFF. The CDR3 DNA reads TGTGCCAGCAGCTCTAGGGGAACAGGGTCCCGAACTGAAGCTTTCTTT.

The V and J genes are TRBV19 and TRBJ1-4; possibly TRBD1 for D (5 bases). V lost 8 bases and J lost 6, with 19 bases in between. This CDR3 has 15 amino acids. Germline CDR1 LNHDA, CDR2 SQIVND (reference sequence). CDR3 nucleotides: TGTGCCAGTGTAAATGGGGCAGGAGGGGATGAAAAACTGTTTTTT. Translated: CASVNGAGGDEKLFF.

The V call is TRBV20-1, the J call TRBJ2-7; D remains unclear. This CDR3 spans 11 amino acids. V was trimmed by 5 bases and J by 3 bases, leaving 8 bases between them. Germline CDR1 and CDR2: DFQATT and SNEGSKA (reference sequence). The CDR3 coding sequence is TGCAGTGCTCCCGACATCTACGAGCAGTACTTC. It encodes CSAPDIYEQYF.

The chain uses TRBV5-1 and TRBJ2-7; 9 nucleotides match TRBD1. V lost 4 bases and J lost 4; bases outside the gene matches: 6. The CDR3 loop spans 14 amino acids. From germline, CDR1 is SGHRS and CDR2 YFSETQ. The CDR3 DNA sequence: TGCGCCAGCAGCCTAGGACAGGGGAAATACGAGCAGTACTTC. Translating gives CASSLGQGKYEQYF.

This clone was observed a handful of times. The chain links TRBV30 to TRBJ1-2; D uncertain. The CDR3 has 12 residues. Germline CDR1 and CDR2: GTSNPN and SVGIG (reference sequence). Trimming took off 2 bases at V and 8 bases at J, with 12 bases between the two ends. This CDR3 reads CAWSKGSGGYTF. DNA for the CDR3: TGTGCCTGGAGTAAGGGAAGCGGCGGCTACACCTTC.

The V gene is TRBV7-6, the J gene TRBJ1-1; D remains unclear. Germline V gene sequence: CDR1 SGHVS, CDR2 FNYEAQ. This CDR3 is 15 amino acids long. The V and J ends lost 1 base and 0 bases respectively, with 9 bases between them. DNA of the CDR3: TGTGCCAGCAGCTTAGGCGGGATTATGAACACTGAAGCTTTCTTT. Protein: CASSLGGIMNTEAFF.

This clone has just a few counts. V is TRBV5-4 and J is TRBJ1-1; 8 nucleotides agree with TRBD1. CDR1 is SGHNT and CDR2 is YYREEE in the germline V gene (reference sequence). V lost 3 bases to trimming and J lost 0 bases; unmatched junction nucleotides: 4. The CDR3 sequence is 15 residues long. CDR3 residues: CASSWDRLMNTEAFF. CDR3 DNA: TGTGCCAGCAGCTGGGACAGGCTTATGAACACTGAAGCTTTCTTT.

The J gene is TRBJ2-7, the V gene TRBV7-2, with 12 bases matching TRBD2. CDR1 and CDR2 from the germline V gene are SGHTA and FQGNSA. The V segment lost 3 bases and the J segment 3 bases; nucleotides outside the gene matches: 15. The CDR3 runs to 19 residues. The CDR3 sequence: CASSFVSPSGGARFYEQYF. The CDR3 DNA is TGTGCCAGCAGCTTTGTTAGCCCTAGCGGGGGGGCTAGGTTCTACGAGCAGTACTTC.

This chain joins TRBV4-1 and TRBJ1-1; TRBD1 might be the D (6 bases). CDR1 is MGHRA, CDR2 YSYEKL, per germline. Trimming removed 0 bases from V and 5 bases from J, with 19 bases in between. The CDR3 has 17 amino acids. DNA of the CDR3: TGCGCCAGCAGCCAAGATTGGAGTTTGGGGGCGAGGACTGAAGCTTTCTTT. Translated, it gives CASSQDWSLGARTEAFF.

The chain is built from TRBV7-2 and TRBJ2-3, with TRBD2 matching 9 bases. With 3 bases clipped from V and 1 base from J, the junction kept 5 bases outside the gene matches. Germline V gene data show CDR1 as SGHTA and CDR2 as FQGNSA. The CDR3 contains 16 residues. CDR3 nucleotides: TGTGCCAGCAGCTTGGAGCGGGGGGTAGGCACAGATACGCAGTATTTT. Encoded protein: CASSLERGVGTDTQYF.

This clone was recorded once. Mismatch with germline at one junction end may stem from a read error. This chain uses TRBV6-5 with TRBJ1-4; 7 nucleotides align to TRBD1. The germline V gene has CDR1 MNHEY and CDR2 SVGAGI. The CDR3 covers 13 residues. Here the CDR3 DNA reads TGTGCCAGCAGTTACTCGAGGGGACAGCGGACTTTCTTT. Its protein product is CASSYSRGQRTFF.

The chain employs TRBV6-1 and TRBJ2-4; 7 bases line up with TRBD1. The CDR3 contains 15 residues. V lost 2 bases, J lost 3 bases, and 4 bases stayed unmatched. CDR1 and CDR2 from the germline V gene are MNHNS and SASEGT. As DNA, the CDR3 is TGTGCCAGCAGTGAAAGGGGGCCGGGCAAAAACATTCAGTACTTC. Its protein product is CASSERGPGKNIQYF.

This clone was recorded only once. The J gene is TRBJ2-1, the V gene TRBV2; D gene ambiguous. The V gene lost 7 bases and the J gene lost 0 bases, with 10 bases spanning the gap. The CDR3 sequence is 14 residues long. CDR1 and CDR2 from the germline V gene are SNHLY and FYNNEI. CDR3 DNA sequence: TGTGCCAGCACTGAGGTCAGCTCCTACAATGAGCAGTTCTTC. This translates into CASTEVSSYNEQFF.

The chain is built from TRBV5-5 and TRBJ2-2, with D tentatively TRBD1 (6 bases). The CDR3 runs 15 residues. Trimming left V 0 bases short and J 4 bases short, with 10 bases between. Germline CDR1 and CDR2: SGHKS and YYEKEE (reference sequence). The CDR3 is CASSLVWGPTGELFF. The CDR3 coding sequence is TGTGCCAGCAGCTTGGTTTGGGGGCCCACCGGGGAGCTGTTTTTT. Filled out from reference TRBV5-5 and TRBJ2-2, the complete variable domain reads DAGVTQSPTHLIKTRGQQVTLRCSPISGHKSVSWYQQVLGQGPQFIFQYYEKEERGRGNFPDRFSARQFPNYSSELNVNALLLGDSALYLCASSLVWGPTGELFFGEGSRLTVL.